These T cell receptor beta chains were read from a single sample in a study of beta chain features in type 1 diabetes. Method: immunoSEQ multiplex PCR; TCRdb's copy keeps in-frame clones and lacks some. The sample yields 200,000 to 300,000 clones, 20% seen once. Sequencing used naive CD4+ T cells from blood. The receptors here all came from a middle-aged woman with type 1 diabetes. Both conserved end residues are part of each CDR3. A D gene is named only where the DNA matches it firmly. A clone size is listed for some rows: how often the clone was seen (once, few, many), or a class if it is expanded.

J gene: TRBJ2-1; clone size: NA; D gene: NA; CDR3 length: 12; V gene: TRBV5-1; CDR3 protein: CASSLGSNEQFF; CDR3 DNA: TGCGCCAGCAGCTTGGGTTCAAATGAGCAGTTCTTC
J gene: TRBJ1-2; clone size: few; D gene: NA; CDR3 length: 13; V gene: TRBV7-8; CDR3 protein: CATSSREGYGYTF; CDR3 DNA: TGTGCCACTTCATCCAGGGAGGGCTATGGCTACACCTTC
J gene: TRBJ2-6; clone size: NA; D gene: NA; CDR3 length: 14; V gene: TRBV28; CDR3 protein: CASSFHSGANVLTF; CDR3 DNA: TGTGCCAGCAGTTTTCACTCTGGGGCCAACGTCCTGACTTTC
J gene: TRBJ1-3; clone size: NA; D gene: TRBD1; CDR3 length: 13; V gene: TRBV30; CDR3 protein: CAWRGTARNTIYF; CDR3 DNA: TGTGCCTGGAGGGGGACAGCCCGAAACACCATATATTTT
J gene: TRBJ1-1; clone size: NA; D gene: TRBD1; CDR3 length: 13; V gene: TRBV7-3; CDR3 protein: CASSPGGDRVAFF; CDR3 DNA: TGTGCCAGCAGTCCCGGGGGGGACAGGGTTGCTTTCTTT
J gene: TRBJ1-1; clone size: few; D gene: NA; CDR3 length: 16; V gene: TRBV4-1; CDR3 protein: CASSRGVGSGNTEAFF; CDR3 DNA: TGCGCCAGCAGCCGGGGTGTGGGGTCGGGAAACACTGAAGCTTTCTTT
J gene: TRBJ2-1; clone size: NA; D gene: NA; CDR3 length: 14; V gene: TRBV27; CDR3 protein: CASSAIAAYNEQFF; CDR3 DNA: TGTGCCAGCAGTGCAATAGCGGCTTACAATGAGCAGTTCTTC
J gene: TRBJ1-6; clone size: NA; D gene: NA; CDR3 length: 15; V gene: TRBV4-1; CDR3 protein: CASSQDFPRNSPLHF; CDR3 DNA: TGCGCCAGCAGCCAAGATTTTCCGAGAAATTCACCCCTCCACTTT
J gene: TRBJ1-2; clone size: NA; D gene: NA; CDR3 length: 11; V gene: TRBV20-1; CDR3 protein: CSAGQNYGYTF; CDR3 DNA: TGCAGTGCTGGACAAAACTATGGCTACACCTTC
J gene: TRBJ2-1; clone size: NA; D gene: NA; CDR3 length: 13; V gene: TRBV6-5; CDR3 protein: CASSFDSYNEQFF; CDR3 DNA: TGTGCCAGCAGTTTCGACAGCTACAATGAGCAGTTCTTC
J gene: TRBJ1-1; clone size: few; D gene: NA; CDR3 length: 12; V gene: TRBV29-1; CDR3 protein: CSAGLMNTEAFF; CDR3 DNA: TGCAGCGCGGGACTCATGAACACTGAAGCTTTCTTT